This T cell receptor (beta chain) was captured by sequencing in a study of Graves' ophthalmopathy and Graves' hyperthyroidism. The CDR3 has 14 amino acids. With V trimmed by 7 bases and J by 9 bases, 13 bases remained unmatched. CDR1 is MNHNS, CDR2 SASEGT, per germline. From RNA, the CDR3 regions of TCR beta chains were amplified and sequenced. Second-round multiplex PCR followed a first-round RT-PCR using HTBI primers. TCRdb re-called the multiplex PCR reads through MiXCR, storing one row per CDR3 protein. The sample consists of 400,000 to 500,000 distinct CDR3 sequences, under 25% of them appearing once. Orbital computed tomography, thyroid ultrasound, TRAb, serum thyroxine and clinical symptoms formed the basis of diagnosis.

The rearrangement links TRBV6-1 to TRBJ2-7; 9 positions agree with TRBD1. Source material: peripheral blood. The sequence came from a woman aged 18-30 years with stable Graves' hyperthyroidism. The CDR3 here is CASTETPGQGLQYF. The DNA for the CDR3 is TGTGCCAGCACCGAAACCCCGGGACAGGGACTGCAGTACTTC.